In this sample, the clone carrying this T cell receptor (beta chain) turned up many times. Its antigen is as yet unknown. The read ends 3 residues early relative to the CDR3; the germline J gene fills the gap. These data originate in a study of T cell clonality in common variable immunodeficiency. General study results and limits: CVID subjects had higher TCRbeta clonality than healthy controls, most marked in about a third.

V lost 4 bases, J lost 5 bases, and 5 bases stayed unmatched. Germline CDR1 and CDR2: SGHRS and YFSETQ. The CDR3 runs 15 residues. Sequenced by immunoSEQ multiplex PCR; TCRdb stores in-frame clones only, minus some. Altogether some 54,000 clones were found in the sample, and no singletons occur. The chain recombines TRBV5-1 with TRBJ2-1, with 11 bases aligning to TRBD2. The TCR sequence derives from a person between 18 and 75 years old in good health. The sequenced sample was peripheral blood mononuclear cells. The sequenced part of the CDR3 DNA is TGCGCCAGCAGCCCAGGGACTAGCGGCAACAATGAG. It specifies CASSPGTSGNNE. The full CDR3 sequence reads CASSPGTSGNNEQFF.